The following is a T cell receptor beta chain sequence with its context. The sample is drawn from a study of CD8 T cells in Susac syndrome. Random hexamers served to reverse transcribe about 0.5 to 1 ug RNA. With immunoSEQ multiplex PCR, TCR beta CDR3 was amplified across 54 Vbeta and 13 Jbeta. TCRdb reprocessed the immunoSEQ multiplex PCR reads via MiXCR and lists one record per CDR3 protein. The sample contains about 290,000 distinct CDR3 sequences, 65% to 90% of which appear only once. Sequencing was done on a sample of CD8+ T cells from PBMCs. The TCR comes from a human donor with multiple sclerosis.

The CDR3 coding sequence is TGCGCCAGCAGCCAAGTACATGGAGCCAGCTCCTACAATGAGCAGTTCTTC. Encoded protein: CASSQVHGASSYNEQFF. The V call is TRBV4-1, the J call TRBJ2-1; D call uncertain. V shed 1 base and J shed 0 bases, with 13 bases lying between them. The germline V gene has CDR1 MGHRA and CDR2 YSYEKL. This CDR3 region has 17 residues.